The rows below give T cell receptor beta chains drawn from one sample of a study of blood T cell repertoires in COVID-19. Method: immunoSEQ multiplex PCR; TCRdb's copy keeps in-frame clones and lacks some. The data show 120,000 or so clones, with 76% seen just once and roughly 3.8% held by the top ten. Sequencing was carried out using peripheral blood. Receptors originate from a woman aged 80 or over with acute or convalescent COVID-19. CDR3s include the opening cysteine and the closing phenylalanine or tryptophan. The D gene is left open where the match is weak. Clone size, where shown, is once, few, many, or a class for clones that have expanded.

NA	TRBV6-5	TRBJ2-7	TRBD2	CASSYFQRGGTYEQYF	TGTGCCAGCAGTTATTTTCAGCGGGGCGGAACCTACGAGCAGTACTTC
NA	TRBV6-2/TRBV6-3	TRBJ2-1	NA	CASSLGPRGADYNEQFF	TGTGCCAGCAGCCTAGGACCCCGGGGGGCGGACTACAATGAGCAGTTCTTC
NA	TRBV7-8	TRBJ2-3	TRBD2	CASSFASGGRTDTQYF	TGTGCCAGCAGCTTTGCAAGCGGGGGGCGCACAGATACGCAGTATTTT
NA	TRBV7-6	TRBJ2-5	TRBD2	CASSLGLAGQETQYF	TGTGCCAGCAGCTTGGGACTAGCGGGGCAAGAGACCCAGTACTTC
NA	TRBV5-4	TRBJ2-1	TRBD1	CASSRGGGTGYNEQFF	TGTGCCAGCAGCCGGGGTGGCGGGACAGGATACAATGAGCAGTTCTTC
NA	TRBV5-4	TRBJ2-3	TRBD2	CASSSLAGGDTDTQYF	TGTGCCAGCAGCTCACTAGCGGGAGGCGACACAGATACGCAGTATTTT
NA	TRBV4-2	TRBJ2-1	TRBD2	CASSQVASREKFF	TGTGCCAGCAGTCAAGTTGCCTCGCGGGAGAAGTTCTTC
NA	TRBV5-5	TRBJ2-1	TRBD1	CASSLEGQLYNEQFF	TGTGCCAGCAGCTTGGAGGGACAGCTCTACAATGAGCAGTTCTTC
few	TRBV29-1	TRBJ1-2	NA	CSVGQTPGLASYSNYGYTF	TGCAGCGTCGGACAGACCCCTGGGCTTGCCTCTTATTCTAACTATGGCTACACCTTC
few	TRBV19	TRBJ2-7	TRBD1	CASSKKGQGLYEQYF	TGTGCCAGTAGCAAAAAGGGACAGGGACTTTACGAGCAGTACTTC
few	TRBV7-3	TRBJ2-2	TRBD1	CASSQRQGGTGELFF	TGTGCCAGCAGCCAGCGACAGGGTGGTACCGGGGAGCTGTTTTTT
many	TRBV21-1	TRBJ1-1	NA	CASSKAHGLRNTEAFF	TGTGCCAGCAGCAAAGCGCATGGGCTTAGGAACACTGAAGCTTTCTTT
NA	TRBV3-1/TRBV3-2	TRBJ2-5	NA	CASMLSLEGQETQYF	TGTGCCAGCATGCTGTCCCTAGAGGGTCAAGAGACCCAGTACTTC
few	TRBV16	TRBJ2-3	TRBD1	CASSQSTRDRGRGPDTQYF	TGTGCCAGCAGCCAATCGACCCGGGACAGGGGACGGGGCCCAGATACGCAGTATTTT
NA	TRBV2	TRBJ2-5	NA	CASILTGFGETQYF	TGTGCCAGCATCCTAACAGGATTTGGTGAGACCCAGTACTTC
few	TRBV4-2	TRBJ2-7	NA	CASSPSMGASSYEQYF	TGTGCCAGCAGCCCTTCTATGGGGGCTTCGTCCTACGAGCAGTACTTC
NA	TRBV11-2	TRBJ2-7	TRBD1	CASSVQGAYEQYF	TGTGCCAGCAGCGTACAGGGGGCCTACGAGCAGTACTTC
NA	TRBV21-1	TRBJ2-5	NA	CASGQQETQYF	TGTGCCAGCGGCCAACAAGAGACCCAGTACTTC
NA	TRBV20-1	TRBJ1-5	NA	CSASQGSNQPQHF	TGCAGTGCTAGTCAGGGTAGCAATCAGCCCCAGCATTTT
NA	TRBV6-2/TRBV6-3	TRBJ1-2	TRBD1	CASSFAGTGDRGYTF	TGTGCCAGCAGTTTCGCCGGGACAGGGGATCGCGGCTACACCTTC
NA	TRBV29-1	TRBJ2-5	TRBD1	CSVVGQGVGETQYF	TGCAGCGTTGTTGGGCAGGGGGTAGGTGAGACCCAGTACTTC
NA	TRBV5-6	TRBJ1-4	TRBD1	CASSSDRGLTNEKLFF	TGTGCCAGCAGCTCCGACAGGGGGCTAACTAATGAAAAACTGTTTTTT
NA	TRBV24-1	TRBJ2-5	NA	CATSVGRGTQYF	TGTGCCACCAGTGTCGGGCGGGGGACCCAGTACTTC
NA	TRBV18	TRBJ1-1	NA	CASSPDTEAFF	TGTGCCAGCTCTCCTGACACTGAAGCTTTCTTT
few	TRBV30	TRBJ1-5	TRBD1	CAWSVFSGQRNQPQHF	TGTGCCTGGAGTGTATTTTCGGGACAGAGAAATCAGCCCCAGCATTTT
NA	TRBV2	TRBJ2-2	NA	CASSGTGGGLNTGELFF	TGTGCCAGCAGTGGTACAGGGGGGGGACTGAACACCGGGGAGCTGTTTTTT
NA	TRBV5-1	TRBJ2-1	TRBD1	CASSLAPGTGGNEQFF	TGCGCCAGCAGCTTGGCCCCCGGGACAGGGGGGAATGAGCAGTTCTTC
NA	TRBV30	TRBJ1-1	TRBD1	CAWSVGGSTEAFF	TGTGCCTGGAGCGTAGGGGGCTCTACTGAAGCTTTCTTT
NA	TRBV11-2	TRBJ2-6	NA	CASSFSRGTGANVLTF	TGTGCCAGCAGCTTCTCCCGGGGTACTGGGGCCAACGTCCTGACTTTC
NA	TRBV12-3/TRBV12-4	TRBJ2-2	NA	CASSLTGTGELFF	TGTGCCAGCAGTCTAACAGGGACCGGGGAGCTGTTTTTT
NA	TRBV9	TRBJ2-3	TRBD1	CASSLPAGGAGDTQYF	TGTGCCAGCAGCCTCCCGGCAGGGGGCGCAGGAGATACGCAGTATTTT
few	TRBV27	TRBJ1-6	NA	CASSLYGEGTYNSPLHF	TGTGCCAGCAGTTTATATGGGGAGGGAACCTATAATTCACCCCTCCACTTT
NA	TRBV7-2	TRBJ1-6	NA	CASSIRGTPLHF	TGTGCCAGCAGCATTCGGGGGACACCCCTCCACTTT
NA	TRBV19	TRBJ2-3	TRBD2	CASSASGRNADTQYF	TGTGCCAGTAGTGCTAGCGGGAGGAACGCAGATACGCAGTATTTT
NA	TRBV4-3	TRBJ1-3	NA	CASSQVQGAGNTIYF	TGCGCCAGCAGCCAAGTACAGGGCGCTGGAAACACCATATATTTT
NA	TRBV27	TRBJ2-1	TRBD2	CASSPIGQLAGVLMNEQFF	TGTGCCAGCAGTCCAATCGGCCAACTAGCGGGAGTGCTAATGAATGAGCAGTTCTTC
NA	TRBV29-1	TRBJ1-1	NA	CSVAHTNTEAFF	TGCAGCGTTGCTCACACGAACACTGAAGCTTTCTTT
NA	TRBV25-1	TRBJ2-2	NA	CASSERTGTGELFF	TGTGCCAGCAGTGAAAGAACAGGGACCGGGGAGCTGTTTTTT
NA	TRBV18	TRBJ1-6	TRBD1	CASSLGTGTANSPLHF	TGTGCCAGCTCACTTGGGACCGGGACAGCAAATTCACCCCTCCACTTT
once	TRBV4-1	TRBJ2-7	NA	CASSQPRVRPYEQYF	TGCGCCAGCAGCCAACCTCGGGTACGGCCCTACGAGCAGTACTTC
NA	TRBV18	TRBJ1-2	TRBD1	CASSPQDRGYGYTF	TGTGCCAGCTCACCACAGGACAGGGGTTATGGCTACACCTTC
NA	TRBV29-1	TRBJ2-1	TRBD2	CSVVCASGNNEQFF	TGCAGCGTTGTTTGCGCTAGCGGGAACAATGAGCAGTTCTTC
NA	TRBV5-8	TRBJ2-7	TRBD1	CASSLAGTGLTYEQYF	TGTGCCAGCAGCTTGGCCGGGACAGGCCTTACCTACGAGCAGTACTTC
NA	TRBV19	TRBJ1-2	NA	CASSILGGAGGYTF	TGTGCCAGTAGTATTCTTGGGGGAGCGGGCGGCTACACCTTC
few	TRBV5-1	TRBJ2-7	TRBD1	CASSPRQGVRYEQYF	TGCGCCAGCAGCCCTAGACAGGGGGTACGCTACGAGCAGTACTTC
NA	TRBV4-2	TRBJ2-5	TRBD2	CASSQTDSPGLAGPQETQYF	TGTGCCAGCAGCCAAACGGACAGCCCGGGACTAGCGGGACCCCAAGAGACCCAGTACTTC
NA	TRBV7-6	TRBJ2-7	NA	CASSPTLSEQYF	TGTGCCAGCAGCCCTACGCTTTCCGAGCAGTACTTC
once	TRBV7-2	TRBJ1-2	NA	CASSQSNYGYTF	TGTGCCAGCAGCCAGTCTAACTATGGCTACACCTTC
NA	TRBV28	TRBJ2-2	NA	CASSSYRRAAGELFF	TGTGCCAGCAGTTCATACAGGAGAGCAGCCGGGGAGCTGTTTTTT
NA	TRBV9	TRBJ2-5	TRBD2	CASSVGGGIGETQYF	TGTGCCAGCAGCGTAGGGGGAGGGATCGGAGAGACCCAGTACTTC
NA	TRBV3-1/TRBV3-2	TRBJ2-3	NA	CASSQELAGDTQYF	TGTGCCAGCAGCCAAGAACTAGCAGGAGATACGCAGTATTTT
NA	TRBV6-2/TRBV6-3	TRBJ1-2	NA	CASSYSRHYYGYTF	TGTGCCAGCAGTTACTCGCGTCACTACTATGGCTACACCTTC
few	TRBV7-2	TRBJ1-2	NA	CASSDGDFNYGYTF	TGTGCCAGCAGCGACGGGGACTTTAACTATGGCTACACCTTC
NA	TRBV30	TRBJ1-3	NA	CAWGGQVANTIYF	TGTGCCTGGGGTGGACAAGTTGCCAACACCATATATTTT
NA	TRBV4-3	TRBJ2-6	NA	CASSHAALSGANVLTF	TGCGCCAGCAGCCACGCAGCGCTCTCTGGGGCCAACGTCCTGACTTTC